This T cell receptor (beta chain) originates from a study of blood T cell repertoires in COVID-19. About the research overall: Samples taken during acute and convalescent COVID-19 were collected in the United States, Italy and Spain. The analysed material was cDNA or gDNA that came from T cells, B-cell-depleted T cells, or PBMCs.

Authors' methods: Estimates of nucleated cell counts were drawn from the amplification of reference gene primers. Clones were read by immunoSEQ multiplex PCR, and TCRdb kept only the in-frame ones, dropping some. Clone size and the V and J calls come from that table; the DNA yielded D and trimming. The sample has about 260,000 clones, 83% seen once. This TCR was sampled from a woman between 45 and 60 years old who had recovered from COVID-19. Material for sequencing was peripheral blood.

CDR3 nucleotides: TGCAGCGTCATCAACGGGACAGGGGGTGATAAGGATGGCTACACCTTC. This translates into CSVINGTGGDKDGYTF. V and J are TRBV29-1 and TRBJ1-2; 11 nucleotides line up with TRBD1. The CDR3 is made up of 16 amino acids. The junction had 15 bases not matched to a gene; V was cut back by 6 bases and J by 6 bases. Per germline, CDR1 SQVTM and CDR2 ANQGSEA.